These T cell receptor beta chains were read from a single sample in a study of shared clonotypes between healthy human individuals. The protocol was immunoSEQ multiplex PCR, while the TCRdb copy is restricted to in-frame clones and leaves out a portion. The data hold 450,000 to 500,000 clones, with 75% to 85% observed a single time. The material sequenced was PBMCs. Every receptor here comes from a middle-aged woman in good health. Some clones in this sample may be carry-over from other donors' samples. Both conserved end residues are part of each CDR3. The order of the fields is V gene, J gene, clone size, D gene, CDR3 protein, CDR3 DNA. The D gene is left open where the match is weak. Clone size is stated in some rows and not others, as once, few, many or a class when expanded.

v_call: TRBV28
j_call: TRBJ2-7
clone_size: .
d_call: .
cdr3_aa: CASSFPTDRSYEQYF
cdr3_nt: TGTGCCAGCAGTTTCCCGACAGACCGCTCCTACGAGCAGTACTTC

v_call: TRBV5-1
j_call: TRBJ2-1
clone_size: .
d_call: .
cdr3_aa: CASSETQSNEQFF
cdr3_nt: TGCGCCAGCAGCGAGACCCAATCCAATGAGCAGTTCTTC

v_call: TRBV5-5
j_call: TRBJ2-5
clone_size: few
d_call: TRBD1
cdr3_aa: CASSWVRAGGVETQYF
cdr3_nt: TGTGCCAGCAGCTGGGTACGGGCAGGGGGCGTAGAGACCCAGTACTTC

v_call: TRBV5-4
j_call: TRBJ2-3
clone_size: once
d_call: TRBD1
cdr3_aa: CASSYDRGYTDTQYF
cdr3_nt: TGTGCCAGCAGCTACGACAGGGGATACACAGATACGCAGTATTTT

v_call: TRBV28
j_call: TRBJ1-4
clone_size: .
d_call: .
cdr3_aa: CASSAYRATNEKLFF
cdr3_nt: TGTGCCAGCAGTGCCTACAGGGCAACTAATGAAAAACTGTTTTTT

v_call: TRBV18
j_call: TRBJ2-7
clone_size: .
d_call: .
cdr3_aa: CASSPQQEEQYF
cdr3_nt: TGTGCCAGCTCACCACAGCAGGAAGAGCAGTACTTC

v_call: TRBV6-5
j_call: TRBJ1-5
clone_size: once
d_call: .
cdr3_aa: CASGQGNSNQPQHF
cdr3_nt: TGTGCCAGCGGGCAGGGAAATAGCAATCAGCCCCAGCATTTT

v_call: TRBV19
j_call: TRBJ1-5
clone_size: .
d_call: TRBD1
cdr3_aa: CASSGDRNQPQHF
cdr3_nt: TGTGCCAGTAGTGGGGACAGAAATCAGCCCCAGCATTTT

v_call: TRBV7-3
j_call: TRBJ2-1
clone_size: .
d_call: TRBD2
cdr3_aa: CASSTTSGGYNEQFF
cdr3_nt: TGTGCCAGCAGCACTACTAGCGGGGGATACAATGAGCAGTTCTTC

v_call: TRBV7-8
j_call: TRBJ1-2
clone_size: .
d_call: TRBD1
cdr3_aa: CASSLTGTYGYTF
cdr3_nt: TGTGCCAGCAGCCTGACAGGGACCTATGGCTACACCTTC

v_call: TRBV2
j_call: TRBJ1-5
clone_size: few
d_call: .
cdr3_aa: CASTSVRNQPQHF
cdr3_nt: TGTGCCAGCACCTCAGTTCGCAATCAGCCCCAGCATTTT

v_call: TRBV11-2
j_call: TRBJ1-5
clone_size: .
d_call: .
cdr3_aa: CASSLDTNQPQHF
cdr3_nt: TGTGCCAGCAGCTTAGACACCAATCAGCCCCAGCATTTT

v_call: TRBV7-2
j_call: TRBJ2-5
clone_size: .
d_call: TRBD2
cdr3_aa: CASSLAGGEETQYF
cdr3_nt: TGTGCCAGCAGCTTAGCTGGGGGGGAAGAGACCCAGTACTTC

v_call: TRBV21-1
j_call: TRBJ1-2
clone_size: .
d_call: .
cdr3_aa: CASSKVTATYGYTF
cdr3_nt: TGTGCCAGCAGCAAAGTGACTGCTACTTATGGCTACACCTTC

v_call: TRBV7-8
j_call: TRBJ2-7
clone_size: .
d_call: TRBD1
cdr3_aa: CASSPGGTGAYEQYF
cdr3_nt: TGTGCCAGCAGCCCGGGAGGGACAGGGGCGTACGAGCAGTACTTC

v_call: TRBV7-3
j_call: TRBJ2-2
clone_size: few
d_call: .
cdr3_aa: CASSVDRNTGELFF
cdr3_nt: TGTGCCAGCAGCGTGGACAGGAACACCGGGGAGCTGTTTTTT

v_call: TRBV7-2
j_call: TRBJ2-1
clone_size: .
d_call: TRBD2
cdr3_aa: CASSLGGLGDNEQFF
cdr3_nt: TGTGCCAGCAGCTTAGGGGGACTAGGCGACAATGAGCAGTTCTTC

v_call: TRBV5-8
j_call: TRBJ1-1
clone_size: .
d_call: .
cdr3_aa: CASSQSGSPMNTEAFF
cdr3_nt: TGTGCCAGCAGCCAATCAGGGTCCCCCATGAACACTGAAGCTTTCTTT